Below, 5 T cell receptor beta chains from the same sample are listed, as sequenced in a study of regulatory T cells in long-lasting Graves disease. The authors built TCR beta libraries using iRepertoire HTBI primers and Arm-PCR of CDR3 regions. One entry per CDR3 protein results from TCRdb running MiXCR on the multiplex PCR reads. The sample carries under 400,000 distinct CDR3 sequences, 16% recorded once. As for time point: newly diagnosed GD, antithyroid drugs for less than 3 months. Following extraction of RNA from PBMCs, that RNA was used to make the TCR library. The data were also submitted as part of a second study, on T cells in Graves' hyperthyroidism and ophthalmopathy.

Sequencing was performed on peripheral blood mononuclear cells (PBMCs), taken at new diagnosis, from a patient treated with antithyroid drugs. Receptors originate from a man between 40 and 49 years old with Graves disease.

The chain couples TRBV20-1 to TRBJ1-5; 8 positions agree with TRBD1. Per germline, CDR1 DFQATT and CDR2 SNEGSKA (reference sequence). The CDR3 extends over 13 amino acids. With V trimmed by 5 bases and J by 7 bases, 7 bases remained unmatched. The CDR3 loop is CSALDRGGQPQHF. As DNA, the CDR3 is TGCAGTGCTCTAGACAGGGGTGGACAGCCCCAGCATTTT.

This clonotype was recorded many times. The chain employs TRBV24-1 and TRBJ2-3; the match to TRBD2 covers 8 bases. The CDR3 has 17 amino acids. CDR1 and CDR2 from the germline V gene are KGHDR and SFDVKD. The junction had 8 bases not matched to a gene; V was cut back by 0 bases and J by 4 bases. The CDR3 DNA reads TGTGCCACCAGTGATTTGCGACGGGGGGGTTTGTCAGATACGCAGTATTTT. Its protein product is CATSDLRRGGLSDTQYF.

This clonotype came up many times. The V and J genes are TRBV2 and TRBJ1-5; 9 bases are a match to TRBD1. CDR3 length: 15 amino acids. With V trimmed by 3 bases and J by 0 bases, 0 bases remained unmatched. The germline CDR1 and CDR2 sequences are SNHLY and FYNNEI. CDR3 bases: TGTGCCAGCAGTGAGGACAGGGGTAGCAATCAGCCCCAGCATTTT. Protein sequence: CASSEDRGSNQPQHF.

This clonotype was recorded many times. This chain uses TRBV12-3 or TRBV12-4 with TRBJ1-2; possible D gene TRBD1, 5 bases. This CDR3 has 19 residues. Trimming took off 3 bases at V and 4 bases at J, with 27 bases between the two ends. CDR3: CASSLFQGVSDTLGYGYTF. The CDR3 DNA reads TGTGCCAGCAGTTTGTTCCAGGGCGTGTCCGATACCCTGGGCTATGGCTACACCTTC.

The table lists this clonotype with many counts. The V call is TRBV28, the J call TRBJ1-4, with unresolved D. Trimming removed 7 bases from V and 0 bases from J, with 12 bases in between. The CDR3 runs to 15 residues. Germline V gene lookup returns CDR1 MDHEN and CDR2 SYDVKM. CDR3 in amino acids: CASTPWRATNEKLFF. As DNA, the CDR3 is TGTGCCAGCACCCCCTGGCGGGCAACTAATGAAAAACTGTTTTTT.